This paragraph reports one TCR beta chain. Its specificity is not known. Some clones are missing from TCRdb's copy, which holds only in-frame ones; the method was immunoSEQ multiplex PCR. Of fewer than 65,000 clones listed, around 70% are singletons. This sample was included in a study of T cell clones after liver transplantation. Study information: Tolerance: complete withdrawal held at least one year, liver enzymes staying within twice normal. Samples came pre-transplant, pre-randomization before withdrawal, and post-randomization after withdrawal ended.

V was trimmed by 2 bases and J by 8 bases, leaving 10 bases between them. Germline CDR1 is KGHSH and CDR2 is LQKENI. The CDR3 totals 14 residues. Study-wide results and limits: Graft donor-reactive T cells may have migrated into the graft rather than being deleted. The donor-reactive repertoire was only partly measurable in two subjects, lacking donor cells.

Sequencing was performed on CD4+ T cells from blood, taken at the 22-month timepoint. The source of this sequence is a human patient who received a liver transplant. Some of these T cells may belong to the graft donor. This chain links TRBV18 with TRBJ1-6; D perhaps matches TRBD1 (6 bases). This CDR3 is CASSPTGNDSPLHF. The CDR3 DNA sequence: TGTGCCAGCTCACCAACAGGGAATGATTCACCCCTCCACTTT.